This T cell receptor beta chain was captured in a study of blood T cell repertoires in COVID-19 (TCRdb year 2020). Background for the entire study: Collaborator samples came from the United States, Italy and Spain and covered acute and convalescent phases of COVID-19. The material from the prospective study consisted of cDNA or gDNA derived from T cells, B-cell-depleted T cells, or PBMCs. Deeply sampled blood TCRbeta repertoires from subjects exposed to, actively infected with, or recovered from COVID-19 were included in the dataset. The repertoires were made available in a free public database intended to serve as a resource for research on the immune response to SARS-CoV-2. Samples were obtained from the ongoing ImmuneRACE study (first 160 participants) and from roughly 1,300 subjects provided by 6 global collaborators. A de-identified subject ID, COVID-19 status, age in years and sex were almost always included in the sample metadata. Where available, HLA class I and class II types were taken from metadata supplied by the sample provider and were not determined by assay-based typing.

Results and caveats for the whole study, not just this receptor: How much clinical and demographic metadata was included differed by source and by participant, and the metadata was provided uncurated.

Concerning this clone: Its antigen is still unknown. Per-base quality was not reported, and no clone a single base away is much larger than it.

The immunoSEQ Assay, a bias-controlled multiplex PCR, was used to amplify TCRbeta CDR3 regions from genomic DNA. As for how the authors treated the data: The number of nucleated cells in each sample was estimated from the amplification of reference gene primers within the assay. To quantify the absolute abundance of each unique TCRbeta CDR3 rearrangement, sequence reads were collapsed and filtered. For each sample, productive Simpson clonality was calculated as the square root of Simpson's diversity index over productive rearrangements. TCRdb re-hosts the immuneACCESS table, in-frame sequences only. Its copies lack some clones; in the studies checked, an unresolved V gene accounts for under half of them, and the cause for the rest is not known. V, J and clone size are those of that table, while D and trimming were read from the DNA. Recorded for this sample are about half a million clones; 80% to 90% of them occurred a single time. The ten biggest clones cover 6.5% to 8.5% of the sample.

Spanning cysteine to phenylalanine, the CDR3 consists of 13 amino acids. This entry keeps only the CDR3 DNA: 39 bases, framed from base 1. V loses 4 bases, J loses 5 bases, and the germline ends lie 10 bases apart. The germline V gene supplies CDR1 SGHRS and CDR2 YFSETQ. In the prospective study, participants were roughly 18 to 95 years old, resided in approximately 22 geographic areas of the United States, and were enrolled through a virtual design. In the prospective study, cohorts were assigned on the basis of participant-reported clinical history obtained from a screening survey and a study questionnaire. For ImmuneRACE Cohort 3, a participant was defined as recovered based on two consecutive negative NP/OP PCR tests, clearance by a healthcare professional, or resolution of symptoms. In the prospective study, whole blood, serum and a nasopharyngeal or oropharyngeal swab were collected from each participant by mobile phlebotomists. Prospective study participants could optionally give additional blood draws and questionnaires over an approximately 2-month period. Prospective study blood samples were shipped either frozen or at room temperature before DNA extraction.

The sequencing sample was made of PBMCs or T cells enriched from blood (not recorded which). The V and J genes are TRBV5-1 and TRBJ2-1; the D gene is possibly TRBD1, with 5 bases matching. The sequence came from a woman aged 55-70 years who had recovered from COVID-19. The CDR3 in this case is CASSQGPNNEQFF. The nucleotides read TGCGCCAGCAGCCAGGGCCCCAACAATGAGCAGTTCTTC.